The sample holds many counts of the clone carrying this T cell receptor (beta chain). Its antigen is still unknown. From germline, CDR1 is DFQATT and CDR2 SNEGSKA (reference sequence). Trimming cost V 1 base and J 4 bases; bases outside gene matches: 7. CDR3 length: 16 amino acids. The data belong to a study of T cell repertoires in cytomegalovirus infection. The wider study: TCR beta signatures that were public indicated CMV infection and matching HLA type. Whole-study findings and limits: It was HLA-C-restricted CMV-specific TCR beta clonotypes that dominated the response ex vivo. Carriage of CMV together with the relevant HLA was identifiable through cumulative public TCR beta family frequency.

TCRdb processed the reads anew with MiXCR; each CDR3 protein has one entry. The table lists 130,000 or so distinct CDR3 sequences, about 6.3% of them singletons, with about a sixth in the top ten. This chain uses TRBV20-1 with TRBJ2-1; 10 nucleotides align to TRBD2. The sample consisted of PBMCs. This sequence originates from a human donor in good health (CMV status not recorded). Some clones in this sample may be carry-over from other donors' samples. For the CDR3, the DNA is TGCAGTGCTAGAGGAGGTGAAGCGGGGGGGTACAATGAGCAGTTCTTC. It encodes CSARGGEAGGYNEQFF.